This T cell receptor (beta chain) was sequenced in a study of T cell responses to AZD1222 COVID-19 vaccine. The study, taken as a whole, reports: Unmutated variant regions are reportedly the target of nearly half of TCRs that are spike-specific.

Profiled with immunoSEQ multiplex PCR; TCRdb holds only in-frame clones, not every one. The sample holds 99,000 or so clones; 75% to 90% are singletons and the top ten take less than 9.5%. Concerning this clone: Its antigen is not identified.

This sequence originates from an adult in good health. The material sequenced was peripheral blood, taken on day 0 of AZD1222 vaccination.

The CDR3 DNA reads as TGTGCCAGCAGTGGACAGGTCAGCAATCAGCCCCAGCATTTT. Protein product: CASSGQVSNQPQHF. The chain joins TRBV6-2 or TRBV6-3 to TRBJ1-5, with 7 bases that match TRBD1. V shed 5 bases and J 1 base; nucleotides not matched to a gene: 2. The CDR3 is 14 amino acids. Germline loops: CDR1 MNHEY, CDR2 SVGEGT.